A selection of T cell receptor beta chains follows, all from one sample in a study of Graves' ophthalmopathy and Graves' hyperthyroidism. TCRdb re-called the multiplex PCR reads through MiXCR, storing one row per CDR3 protein. The sample gives over a million distinct CDR3 sequences, less than 45% of which show up once; 11% is in the top ten. The sequencing input was peripheral blood or thyroid tissue (not recorded which). These receptors came from an adult man with Graves' hyperthyroidism. CDR3s include the opening cysteine and the closing phenylalanine or tryptophan. D genes are given only for firm matches. Part of the rows lack a size; the others show once, few, many or a class for expanded clones.

cdr3_nt cdr3_aa d_call j_call clone_size v_call
TGTGCCATCAGTGGGCAGGGGGTCAACACTGAAGCTTTCTTT CAISGQGVNTEAFF TRBD1 TRBJ1-1 - TRBV10-3
TGTGCCAACAGTTCCGTGGCGGGGGGATATAGCAATCAGCCCCAGCATTTT CANSSVAGGYSNQPQHF - TRBJ1-5 - TRBV6-1
TGCGCCGGCAGCCAAGATCAGGATACCTACGAGCAGTACTTC CAGSQDQDTYEQYF - TRBJ2-7 - TRBV10-2
TGTGCCAGCAGCCAGGGAACCATAAGCAATCAGCCCCAGCATTTT CASSQGTISNQPQHF - TRBJ1-5 many TRBV9
TGTGCCAGCAGCGCCCAGGGTTCCGGGGAGCTGTTTTTT CASSAQGSGELFF - TRBJ2-2 many TRBV9
TGTGCCAGCAGCGACAGCGTCAATCAGCCCCAGCATTTT CASSDSVNQPQHF - TRBJ1-5 many TRBV6-2/TRBV6-3
TGTGCCATCAGTGAGCCCCATGGAGGGAAGAACTACGAGCAGTACTTC CAISEPHGGKNYEQYF - TRBJ2-7 - TRBV10-3
TGTGCCAGCAGCTTAGAATACTACGAGCAGTACTTC CASSLEYYEQYF - TRBJ2-7 many TRBV7-2
TGTGCCAGCAGTGCGTCCAGGAGTAACACCGGGGAGCTGTTTTTT CASSASRSNTGELFF - TRBJ2-2 - TRBV2
TGTGCCAGCAGCCCGACAGGGAGTGAGCAGTACTTC CASSPTGSEQYF TRBD1 TRBJ2-7 - TRBV3-1
TGTGCCAGCAGCTTTGGGGGACAGCCTAATGAAAAACTGTTTTTT CASSFGGQPNEKLFF TRBD1 TRBJ1-4 - TRBV11-1
TGTGCCACCAACCAGGGTCCGAGTGGGGGCTACACCTTC CATNQGPSGGYTF - TRBJ1-2 - TRBV25-1
TGTGCCAGCAGCCCCCGCAGTCAGGGGAACACCGGGGAGCTGTTTTTT CASSPRSQGNTGELFF - TRBJ2-2 - TRBV7-9
TGTGCCATCAGTGGGTACACGGGCTACACCTTC CAISGYTGYTF - TRBJ1-2 many TRBV10-3
TGCGCCAGCAGCGGAAAGCAGGGGGCTGGGGAGCTGTTTTTT CASSGKQGAGELFF TRBD1 TRBJ2-2 - TRBV5-1
TGTGCCAGCCGACCCCAGGGGTACACTGAAGCTTTCTTT CASRPQGYTEAFF - TRBJ1-1 - TRBV7-2
TGTGCCAGCTCACTCTACGTCGGCTCTGGGGCCAACGTCCTGACTTTC CASSLYVGSGANVLTF - TRBJ2-6 - TRBV18
TGCGCCAGCGCGAGCGAGAATCAGCCCCAGCATTTT CASASENQPQHF - TRBJ1-5 many TRBV10-2
TGTGCCAGCAGCTCTAGTGATCCGAACACTGAAGCTTTCTTT CASSSSDPNTEAFF - TRBJ1-1 - TRBV7-2
TGTGCCATCAAAGACAGCCAAGAGCAGTACTTC CAIKDSQEQYF - TRBJ2-7 - TRBV10-3
TGTGCCAGCAGCTCCCATACTTTTCGTCCAGATACGCAGTATTTT CASSSHTFRPDTQYF - TRBJ2-3 few TRBV12-3/TRBV12-4
TGTGCCACCAGCGGCAACAGGGTTGGCTACACCTTC CATSGNRVGYTF - TRBJ1-2 - TRBV24-1
TGTGCCAGCCACCCCGGGGAGGGGGGATACGAGCAGTACTTC CASHPGEGGYEQYF - TRBJ2-7 few TRBV12-3/TRBV12-4
TGTGCCAGCGTTTCGGGGGCCCGTCAGCCCCAGCATTTT CASVSGARQPQHF - TRBJ1-5 few TRBV6-2/TRBV6-3
TGTGCCAGCACTGCGGGCGGGGAGCTGTTTTTT CASTAGGELFF - TRBJ2-2 - TRBV6-1